Below, 20 T cell receptor beta chains from the same sample are listed, as sequenced in a study of blood T cell repertoires in COVID-19. The data were produced by immunoSEQ multiplex PCR, yet TCRdb's version contains in-frame clones alone and is incomplete. The sample holds 120,000 to 150,000 clones, roughly 85% seen once. Sequences were obtained from peripheral blood. All receptors derive from a man aged 60-69 years with acute or convalescent COVID-19.

With regard to this clone: The same CDR3 can be traced to other DNA sequences in this sample. V gene TRBV19 combines with J gene TRBJ1-2; D uncertain. Germline V lookup: CDR1 LNHDA, CDR2 SQIVND (reference sequence). V lost 1 base to trimming and J lost 2 bases, with 5 bases between them. This CDR3 is built from 13 residues. This CDR3 reads CASSIGGNYGYTF. The CDR3 bases are TGTGCCAGTAGTATAGGCGGGAACTATGGCTACACCTTC.

This clone appeared a few times. The chain carries TRBV10-3 and TRBJ1-6; 9 positions agree with TRBD1. This CDR3 comprises 13 residues. Germline assignment: CDR1 ENHRY and CDR2 SYGVKD. Unmatched junction bases numbered 5, after V lost 9 bases and J lost 8 bases. This CDR3 reads CAISGQGYSPLHF. CDR3 in DNA: TGTGCCATTTCAGGACAGGGGTATTCACCCCTCCACTTT.

The J gene is TRBJ1-5, the V gene TRBV28; D might be TRBD1 (6 bases). Germline CDR1 reads MDHEN; CDR2 reads SYDVKM. CDR3 length: 16 residues. Trimming cost V 5 bases and J 4 bases, with 18 bases left between them. CDR3 DNA: TGTGCCAGCAGTCCCGGGGGGCCCCCGAGGAATCAGCCCCAGCATTTT. Protein product: CASSPGGPPRNQPQHF.

The rearrangement links TRBV24-1 to TRBJ2-1, with 8 nucleotides matching TRBD1. Germline CDR1 and CDR2: KGHDR and SFDVKD. J lost 7 bases, V lost 11 bases, and 3 bases had no gene match. CDR3 length equals 11 residues. The CDR3 nucleotides read TGTGCCATCCGACAGGGGAATGAGCAGTTCTTC. Translated: CAIRQGNEQFF.

This clone was observed a few times. V usage is TRBV7-8 and J usage is TRBJ1-4; D gene unclear. Germline-derived CDR1 and CDR2 are SGHVS and FQNEAQ. The V and J ends lost 0 bases and 7 bases respectively, with 12 bases between them. The CDR3 covers 15 residues. The CDR3 DNA reads TGTGCCAGCAGCTTAGCGCATGGTGCCAGTGAAAAACTGTTTTTT. This translates into CASSLAHGASEKLFF.

Concerning this clone: Since a much larger clone is just one base distant, this may be a read error. The sample contains more than one DNA sequence encoding this CDR3. This chain joins TRBV6-1 and TRBJ2-7; D might be TRBD1 (6 bases). Looked up from germline, CDR1 is MNHNS and CDR2 is SASEGT. The germline V and J ends were trimmed by 3 bases and 2 bases, with 11 bases remaining between them. The CDR3 runs 14 residues. CDR3: CASSEYRVPYEQYF. The CDR3 DNA follows: TGTGCCAGCAGTGAGTACAGGGTCCCCTACGAGCAGTACTTC.

V and J are TRBV19 and TRBJ2-1, with a possible D match to TRBD1 (6 bases). The germline gives CDR1 LNHDA, CDR2 SQIVND (reference sequence). The CDR3 contains 13 residues. V dropped 4 bases and J dropped 7 bases, with 11 bases sitting between them. Here the CDR3 DNA reads TGTGCCAGTAGTACGAAAACAGGGAATGAGCAGTTCTTC. Translated, it gives CASSTKTGNEQFF.

This clone was seen a few times. The genes are TRBV28 and TRBJ2-1; TRBD2 is a possible D gene (5 bases). The germline V gene has CDR1 MDHEN and CDR2 SYDVKM. Trimming removed 5 bases at V and 3 bases at J, with 14 bases between. This CDR3 has 15 amino acids. The CDR3 nucleotides are TGTGCCAGCAGTCATCAGCGGAACTACTACAATGAGCAGTTCTTC. It is translated as CASSHQRNYYNEQFF.

The table lists this clone with a count of one. The chain recombines TRBV21-1 with TRBJ2-7; TRBD1 is the table's D call and was not checked against the DNA. TRBV21-1 is a pseudogene segment. This CDR3 region has 13 residues. The CDR3 here is CASSKGRAYEQYF. CDR3 bases: TGTGCCAGCAGCAAGGGCAGGGCCTACGAGCAGTACTTC.

CDR3 in amino acids: CASSVVPEANTEAFF. CDR3 sequence (DNA): TGTGCCAGCAGCGTAGTCCCGGAGGCTAACACTGAAGCTTTCTTT. V is TRBV9 and J is TRBJ1-1; D unclear. CDR3 length: 15 amino acids. Germline V gene data show CDR1 as SGDLS and CDR2 as YYNGEE. V was clipped by 0 bases and J by 2 bases, with 11 bases between them.

The chain carries TRBV19 and TRBJ1-1, with 7 bases fitting TRBD1. Germline loops: CDR1 LNHDA, CDR2 SQIVND (reference sequence). V was clipped by 7 bases and J by 7 bases; unmatched bases: 6. The CDR3 has 12 amino acids. CDR3 nucleotide sequence: TGTGCCAGTACCCCTCAGGGGGGTGAAGCTTTCTTT. This encodes CASTPQGGEAFF.

This chain uses TRBV7-6 with TRBJ2-7, with D perhaps matching TRBD1 (5 bases). The CDR3 consists of 13 residues. Per germline, CDR1 SGHVS and CDR2 FNYEAQ. V lost 5 bases and J lost 5, with 13 bases in between. The CDR3 DNA sequence: TGTGCCAGCAGCCCTCAGGGTTTGCACGAGCAGTACTTC. This sequence encodes CASSPQGLHEQYF.

This chain uses TRBV6-5 with TRBJ1-6, with 8 bases that match TRBD1. Germline lookup yields CDR1 MNHEY and CDR2 SVGAGI. This CDR3 contains 16 residues. Losses at the gene ends were 3 bases for V and 9 bases for J; bases not matched to a gene: 10. CDR3 amino acids: CASSYTGTGGGSPLHF. Here the CDR3 DNA reads TGTGCCAGCAGTTATACCGGAACAGGGGGTGGTTCACCCCTCCACTTT.

V and J are TRBV14 and TRBJ1-3, with D uncertain. Looked up from germline, CDR1 is SGHDN and CDR2 is FVKESK. The V end lost 6 bases, the J end lost 3 bases, and 18 bases lay between the germline ends. The CDR3 loop spans 16 amino acids. The CDR3 sequence is CASRRALWSSGNTIYF. CDR3 nucleotides: TGTGCCAGCAGGAGGGCCCTATGGAGTAGTGGAAACACCATATATTTT.

The V call is TRBV3-1 (or the pseudogene TRBV3-2), the J call TRBJ2-1; D perhaps matches TRBD2 (6 bases). V was clipped by 1 base and J by 0 bases, with 7 bases between them. Germline loops: CDR1 LGHDT, CDR2 YNNKEL (reference sequence). CDR3 length equals 15 residues. CDR3 coding DNA: TGTGCCAGCAGCCAAGGAGCGGGCTCCTACAATGAGCAGTTCTTC. Its protein is CASSQGAGSYNEQFF.

The chain employs TRBV15 and TRBJ2-1; a possible D gene is TRBD2 (7 bases). V lost 3 bases, J lost 2 bases, and 11 bases lay in between. The germline gives CDR1 LNHNV, CDR2 YYDKDF (reference sequence). The CDR3 is 15 amino acids. CDR3 coding DNA: TGTGCCACCAGCAGGAGGGGGGGACCCTACAATGAGCAGTTCTTC. Translated: CATSRRGGPYNEQFF.

The V call is TRBV7-6, the J call TRBJ2-3; TRBD2 aligns across 8 bases. Germline loops: CDR1 SGHVS, CDR2 FNYEAQ. The V gene end was trimmed by 1 base and the J gene end by 3 bases; junction bases not matched to a gene: 6. The CDR3 is 16 residues long. The chain's CDR3 is CASSLGPRGGTDTQYF. CDR3 nucleotide sequence: TGTGCCAGCAGCTTAGGGCCACGGGGGGGTACAGATACGCAGTATTTT.

This rearrangement joins TRBV6-1 to TRBJ1-5; 11 bases match TRBD1. V shed 4 bases, J shed 2 bases, and the junction held 4 bases outside the gene matches. CDR3 length equals 16 residues. CDR1 and CDR2 (germline): MNHNS, SASEGT. CDR3 protein: CASSGGTGGGNQPQHF. CDR3 coding DNA: TGTGCCAGCAGTGGGGGGACAGGGGGAGGCAATCAGCCCCAGCATTTT.

In its sample, this clone was seen a few times. This sequence joins TRBV29-1 and TRBJ2-7, with D tentatively TRBD2 (7 bases). CDR1 and CDR2 (germline): SQVTM, ANQGSEA. Trimming took 6 bases from V and 4 from J, leaving 19 bases between them. The CDR3 has 14 residues. The CDR3, as DNA: TGCAGCGTGATTGGGGGCGGGAGAGGTTACGAGCAGTACTTC. It codes for CSVIGGGRGYEQYF.

CDR3 nucleotide sequence: TGCGCCAGCAGCTTGCCGCTAAGTAGCACAGATACGCAGTATTTT. Translating gives CASSLPLSSTDTQYF. V gene TRBV5-1 combines with J gene TRBJ2-3; D not certain. Germline loops: CDR1 SGHRS, CDR2 YFSETQ. Trimming removed 1 base from V and 0 bases from J, with 9 bases in between. The CDR3 length is 15 residues.